This is a list of T cell receptor beta chains from one sample in a study of T cell responses to AZD1222 COVID-19 vaccine. The repertoire was sequenced with immunoSEQ multiplex PCR; TCRdb's copy has only in-frame clones and lacks some. Here the sample spans around 91,000 clones, about nine tenths being singletons. Here the sequenced sample was peripheral blood, taken 28 days after the second AZD1222 dose. The receptors derive from an adult who received the AZD1222 COVID-19 vaccine. Each CDR3 is given with its conserved first and last residue. The D gene is left open where the match is weak. Clone size is stated in some rows and not others, as once, few, many or a class when expanded.

NA	14	NA	TRBJ2-1	TRBV5-1	CASSFGSGWNEQFF	TGCGCCAGCAGCTTCGGGTCTGGTTGGAATGAGCAGTTCTTC
NA	16	TRBD1	TRBJ2-3	TRBV5-4	CASSFKQTGLTDTQYF	TGTGCCAGCAGCTTTAAGCAGACAGGGCTAACAGATACGCAGTATTTT
NA	11	NA	TRBJ1-1	TRBV28	CASGRRTEAFF	TGTGCCAGCGGGCGGAGGACTGAAGCTTTCTTT
once	13	NA	TRBJ2-1	TRBV24-1	CATNPGTNDEQFF	TGTGCCACCAACCCGGGGACGAACGATGAGCAGTTCTTC
NA	16	TRBD1	TRBJ2-1	TRBV11-1	CASSLRQGSSYNEQFF	TGTGCCAGCAGTTTAAGACAGGGGAGCTCCTACAATGAGCAGTTCTTC
NA	14	TRBD1	TRBJ2-7	TRBV18	CASSPTGADYEQYF	TGTGCCAGCTCCCCTACAGGGGCTGACTACGAGCAGTACTTC
NA	17	TRBD1	TRBJ1-5	TRBV7-9	CASSSESRQGGNQPQHF	TGTGCCAGCAGTTCCGAATCCCGACAGGGAGGCAATCAGCCCCAGCATTTT
NA	16	NA	TRBJ2-6	TRBV4-3	CASSQDRSSGANVLTF	TGCGCCAGCAGCCAAGATAGGAGCTCTGGGGCCAACGTCCTGACTTTC
NA	14	NA	TRBJ1-2	TRBV25-1	CASSEFAQYKGYTF	TGTGCCAGCAGTGAATTCGCCCAGTATAAAGGCTACACCTTC
NA	14	NA	TRBJ1-2	TRBV27	CASSLDTGKGGYTF	TGTGCCAGCAGTTTAGATACAGGGAAAGGAGGCTACACCTTC
NA	18	TRBD1	TRBJ2-1	TRBV7-2	CASSLFLSAATGLNEQFF	TGTGCCAGCAGCTTATTTTTGAGTGCCGCGACAGGGTTAAATGAGCAGTTCTTC
once	15	NA	TRBJ2-7	TRBV4-1	CASSQEGHGAYEQYF	TGCGCCAGCAGCCAAGAAGGTCACGGCGCCTACGAGCAGTACTTC
NA	15	TRBD1	TRBJ1-2	TRBV9	CASSVALDRVEGYTF	TGTGCCAGCAGCGTAGCCCTCGACAGGGTGGAGGGCTACACCTTC
NA	16	NA	TRBJ1-1	TRBV6-2/TRBV6-3	CASSYLQGIGYTEAFF	TGTGCCAGCAGTTACCTCCAGGGGATAGGGTACACTGAAGCTTTCTTT
once	15	NA	TRBJ2-2	TRBV10-1	CASSDQGAPTGELFF	TGCGCCAGCAGTGATCAAGGGGCACCCACCGGGGAGCTGTTTTTT
NA	15	TRBD2	TRBJ2-1	TRBV11-2	CASSEGLAKLNEQFF	TGTGCCAGCAGCGAGGGACTAGCGAAACTCAATGAGCAGTTCTTC
once	15	NA	TRBJ1-1	TRBV19	CASTRYRSMNTEAFF	TGTGCCAGTACGCGGTACAGGAGCATGAACACTGAAGCTTTCTTT
NA	12	NA	TRBJ2-5	TRBV28	CASSRPVETQYF	TGTGCCAGCAGCCGACCTGTGGAGACCCAGTACTTC
NA	17	NA	TRBJ1-3	TRBV16	CASSQSFAQRNGNTIYF	TGTGCCAGCAGCCAATCGTTTGCCCAGCGAAATGGAAACACCATATATTTT
NA	16	NA	TRBJ2-1	TRBV5-8	CASSSPGLGGINEQFF	TGTGCCAGCAGCTCGCCGGGTTTAGGGGGAATAAATGAGCAGTTCTTC
NA	15	NA	TRBJ2-5	TRBV7-8	CASSHLRTSQETQYF	TGTGCCAGCAGCCATCTTAGGACTTCACAAGAGACCCAGTACTTC
NA	15	NA	TRBJ1-6	TRBV7-8	CASSLGGQYNSPLHF	TGTGCCAGCAGCTTAGGGGGACAATATAATTCACCCCTCCACTTT
NA	16	TRBD1	TRBJ2-3	TRBV10-3	CAISSKTGGSTDTQYF	TGTGCCATCAGTTCCAAAACAGGGGGGAGCACAGATACGCAGTATTTT
NA	12	NA	TRBJ2-5	TRBV6-5	CASSPLIETQYF	TGTGCCAGCAGTCCCCTGATAGAGACCCAGTACTTC
NA	13	NA	TRBJ2-4	TRBV6-6	CASRSNLRDIQYF	TGTGCCAGCAGATCTAATCTGAGGGACATTCAGTACTTC
once	18	NA	TRBJ1-3	TRBV7-8	CASSSSGTLSFSGNTIYF	TGTGCCAGCAGCTCATCCGGGACACTTAGCTTCTCTGGAAACACCATATATTTT
NA	14	NA	TRBJ2-2	TRBV4-3	CASSQEHRTGELFF	TGCGCCAGCAGCCAAGAACACCGCACCGGGGAGCTGTTTTTT